The clone carrying this T cell receptor (beta chain) has a handful of counts. The data belong to a study of identical twins. TCRdb redid the calling of the 5' RACE reads with MiXCR, one entry per CDR3 protein. Of around 1.7 million distinct CDR3 sequences listed, around 29% are singletons. The CDR3 spans 18 residues. Between the trimmed V and J ends, which lost 6 bases and 1 base, there was a span of 22 bases. Sequencing was done on a sample of cord blood. This TCR was recovered from a newborn girl in good health. V gene TRBV12-3 or TRBV12-4 combines with J gene TRBJ1-5; the D is unclear. The CDR3 region has the DNA TGTGCCAGCAGCCCACCCTGGTCGCGCGTCGGGAGCAATCAGCCCCAGCATTTT. Translating it yields CASSPPWSRVGSNQPQHF.